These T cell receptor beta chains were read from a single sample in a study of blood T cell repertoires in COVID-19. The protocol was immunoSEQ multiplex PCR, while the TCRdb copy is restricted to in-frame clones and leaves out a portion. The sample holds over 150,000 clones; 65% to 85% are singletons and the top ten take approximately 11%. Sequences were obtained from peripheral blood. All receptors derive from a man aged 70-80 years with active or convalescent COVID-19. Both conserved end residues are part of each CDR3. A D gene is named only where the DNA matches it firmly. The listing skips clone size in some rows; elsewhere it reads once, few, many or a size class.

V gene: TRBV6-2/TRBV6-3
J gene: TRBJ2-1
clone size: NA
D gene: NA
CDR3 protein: CASSYSHGGSYNEQFF
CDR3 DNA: TGTGCCAGCAGTTACTCCCACGGGGGTTCCTACAATGAGCAGTTCTTC

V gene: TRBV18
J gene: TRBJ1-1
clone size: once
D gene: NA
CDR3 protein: CASSRGSSAEAFF
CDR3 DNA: TGTGCCAGCTCACGCGGAAGTTCAGCTGAAGCTTTCTTT

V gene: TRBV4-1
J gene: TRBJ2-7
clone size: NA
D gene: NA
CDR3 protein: CASSQGSQGRDEQYF
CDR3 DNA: TGCGCCAGCAGCCAAGGGTCTCAGGGTCGGGACGAGCAGTACTTC

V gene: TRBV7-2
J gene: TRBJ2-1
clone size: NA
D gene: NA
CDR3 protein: CASSLVRVSYNEQFF
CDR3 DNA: TGTGCCAGCAGCTTAGTGCGGGTCTCCTACAATGAGCAGTTCTTC

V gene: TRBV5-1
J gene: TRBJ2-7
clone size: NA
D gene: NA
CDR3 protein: CASSFFPGTNEQYF
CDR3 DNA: TGCGCCAGCAGCTTTTTTCCGGGTACTAACGAGCAGTACTTC

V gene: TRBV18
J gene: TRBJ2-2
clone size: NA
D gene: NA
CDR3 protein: CASSPYTGELFF
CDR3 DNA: TGTGCCAGCTCACCCTACACCGGGGAGCTGTTTTTT

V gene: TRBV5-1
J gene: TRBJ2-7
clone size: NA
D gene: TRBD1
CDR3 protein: CASSSYPGTVEQYF
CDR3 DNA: TGCGCCAGCAGCTCTTACCCCGGGACAGTCGAGCAGTACTTC

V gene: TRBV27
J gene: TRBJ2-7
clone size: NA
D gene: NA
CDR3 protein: CASRPDGTAGTRNEQYF
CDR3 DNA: TGTGCCAGCAGACCCGACGGGACGGCCGGGACTCGGAACGAGCAGTACTTC

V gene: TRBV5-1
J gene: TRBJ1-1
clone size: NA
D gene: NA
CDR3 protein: CASSLRAGENTEAFF
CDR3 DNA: TGCGCCAGCAGCTTGAGGGCAGGGGAAAACACTGAAGCTTTCTTT

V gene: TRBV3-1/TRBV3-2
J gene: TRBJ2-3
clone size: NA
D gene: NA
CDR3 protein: CASSQVGGGRTSTDTQYF
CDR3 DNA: TGTGCCAGCAGCCAAGTTGGGGGGGGGCGGACTAGCACAGATACGCAGTATTTT

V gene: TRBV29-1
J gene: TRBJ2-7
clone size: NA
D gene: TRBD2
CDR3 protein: CSVQTSGSKYEQYF
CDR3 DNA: TGCAGCGTCCAGACTAGCGGGAGTAAGTACGAGCAGTACTTC

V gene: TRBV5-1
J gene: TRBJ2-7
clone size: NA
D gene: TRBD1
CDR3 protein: CASSWGTGASYEQYF
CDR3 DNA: TGCGCCAGCAGCTGGGGGACAGGTGCTTCCTACGAGCAGTACTTC

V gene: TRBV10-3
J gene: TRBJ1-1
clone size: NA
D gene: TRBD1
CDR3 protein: CAIRATGDPNTEAFF
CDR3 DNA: TGTGCCATCAGGGCGACAGGGGACCCGAACACTGAAGCTTTCTTT

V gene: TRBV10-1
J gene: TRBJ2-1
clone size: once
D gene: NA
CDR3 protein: CASSRNNEQFF
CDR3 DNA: TGCGCCAGCAGCAGGAACAATGAGCAGTTCTTC

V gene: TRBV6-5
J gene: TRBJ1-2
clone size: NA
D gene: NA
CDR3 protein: CASSYKGGANYGYTF
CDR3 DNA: TGTGCCAGCAGTTATAAAGGGGGGGCAAACTATGGCTACACCTTC

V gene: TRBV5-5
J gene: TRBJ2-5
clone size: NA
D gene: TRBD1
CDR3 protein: CASSSTGTGGGETQYF
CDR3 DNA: TGTGCCAGCAGCTCTACCGGGACAGGGGGCGGAGAGACCCAGTACTTC

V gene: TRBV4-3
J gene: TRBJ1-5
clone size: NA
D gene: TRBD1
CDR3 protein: CASSQDEGAYQPQHF
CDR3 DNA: TGCGCCAGCAGCCAAGATGAGGGGGCCTATCAGCCCCAGCATTTT

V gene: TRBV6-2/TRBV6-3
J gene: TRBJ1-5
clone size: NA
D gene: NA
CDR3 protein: CASSYFNSNQPQHF
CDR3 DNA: TGTGCCAGCAGTTACTTCAATAGCAATCAGCCCCAGCATTTT

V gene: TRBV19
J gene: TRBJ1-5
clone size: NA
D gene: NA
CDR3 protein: CASSKAEANQPQHF
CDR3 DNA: TGTGCCAGTAGTAAGGCAGAGGCCAATCAGCCCCAGCATTTT

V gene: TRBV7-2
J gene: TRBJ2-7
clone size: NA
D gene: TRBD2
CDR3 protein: CASSFDLAGNYEQYF
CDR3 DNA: TGTGCCAGCAGCTTCGATCTAGCGGGCAACTACGAGCAGTACTTC

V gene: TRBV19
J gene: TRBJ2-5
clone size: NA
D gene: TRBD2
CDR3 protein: CASRSGSTKTQYF
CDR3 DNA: TGTGCCAGTAGGAGCGGGAGCACGAAGACCCAGTACTTC

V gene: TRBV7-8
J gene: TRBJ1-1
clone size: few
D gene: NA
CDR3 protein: CASSLAIRGTEAFF
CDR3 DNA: TGTGCCAGCAGCTTAGCGATACGGGGCACTGAAGCTTTCTTT

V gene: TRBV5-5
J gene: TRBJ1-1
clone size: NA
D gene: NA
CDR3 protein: CASSWEWTEAFF
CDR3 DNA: TGTGCCAGCAGCTGGGAGTGGACTGAAGCTTTCTTT

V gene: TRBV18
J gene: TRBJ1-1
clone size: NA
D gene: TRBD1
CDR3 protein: CASSPVTGTGNTEAFF
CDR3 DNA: TGTGCCAGCTCACCTGTTACCGGGACAGGGAACACTGAAGCTTTCTTT

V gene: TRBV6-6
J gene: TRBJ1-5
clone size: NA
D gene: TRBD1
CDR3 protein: CASSRRGTGVSNQPQHF
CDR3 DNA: TGTGCCAGCAGTCGCAGGGGGACAGGGGTGAGCAATCAGCCCCAGCATTTT

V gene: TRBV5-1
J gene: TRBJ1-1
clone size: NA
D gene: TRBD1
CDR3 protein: CASRTGEGSTEAFF
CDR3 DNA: TGCGCCAGCAGGACAGGGGAAGGGAGCACTGAAGCTTTCTTT

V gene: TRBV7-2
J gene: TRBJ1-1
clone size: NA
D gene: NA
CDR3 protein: CASTTKRGYGEAFF
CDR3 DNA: TGTGCCAGCACGACTAAAAGGGGGTACGGTGAAGCTTTCTTT